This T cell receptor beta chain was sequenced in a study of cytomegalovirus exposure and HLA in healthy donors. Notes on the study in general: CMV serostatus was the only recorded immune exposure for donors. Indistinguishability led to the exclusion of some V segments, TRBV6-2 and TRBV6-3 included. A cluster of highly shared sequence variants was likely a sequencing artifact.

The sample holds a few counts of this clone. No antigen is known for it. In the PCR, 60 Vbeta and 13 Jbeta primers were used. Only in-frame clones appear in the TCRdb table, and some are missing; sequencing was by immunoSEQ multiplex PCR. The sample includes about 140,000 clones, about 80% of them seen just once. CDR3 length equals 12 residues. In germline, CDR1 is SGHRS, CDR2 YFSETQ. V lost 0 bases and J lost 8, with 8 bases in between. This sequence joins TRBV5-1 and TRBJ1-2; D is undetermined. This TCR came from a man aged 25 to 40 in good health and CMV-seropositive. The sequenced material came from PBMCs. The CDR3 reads CASSLEGSGYTF. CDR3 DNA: TGCGCCAGCAGCTTGGAAGGTAGCGGCTACACCTTC.